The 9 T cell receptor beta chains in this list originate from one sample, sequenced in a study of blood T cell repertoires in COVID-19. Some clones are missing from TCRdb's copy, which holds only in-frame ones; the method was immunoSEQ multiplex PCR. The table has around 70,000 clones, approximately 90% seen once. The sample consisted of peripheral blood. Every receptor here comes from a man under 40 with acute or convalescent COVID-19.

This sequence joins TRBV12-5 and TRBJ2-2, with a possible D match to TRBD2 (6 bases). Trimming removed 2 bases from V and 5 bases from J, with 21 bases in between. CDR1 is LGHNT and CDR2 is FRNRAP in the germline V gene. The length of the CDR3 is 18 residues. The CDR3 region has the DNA TGTGCTAGTGGTTTGTTCCCCGGGAGCGCCGCGATTACCGGGGAGCTGTTTTTT. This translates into CASGLFPGSAAITGELFF.

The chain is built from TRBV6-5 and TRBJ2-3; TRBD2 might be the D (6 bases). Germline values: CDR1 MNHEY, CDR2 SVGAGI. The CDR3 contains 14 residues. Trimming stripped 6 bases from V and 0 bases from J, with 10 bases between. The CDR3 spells CASRRGTSTDTQYF. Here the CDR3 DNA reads TGTGCCAGCAGGAGAGGGACTAGCACAGATACGCAGTATTTT.

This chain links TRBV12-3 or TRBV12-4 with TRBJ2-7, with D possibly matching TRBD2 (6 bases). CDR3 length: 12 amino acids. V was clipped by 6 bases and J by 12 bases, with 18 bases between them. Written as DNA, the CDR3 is TGTGCCAGCAGCCGGTTAGCAGGGAGGTTGTACTTC. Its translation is CASSRLAGRLYF.

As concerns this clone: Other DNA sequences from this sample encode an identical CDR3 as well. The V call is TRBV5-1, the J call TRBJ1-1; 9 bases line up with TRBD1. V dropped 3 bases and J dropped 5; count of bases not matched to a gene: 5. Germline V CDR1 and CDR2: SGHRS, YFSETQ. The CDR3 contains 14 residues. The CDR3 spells CASSSRTGATEAFF. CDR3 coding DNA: TGCGCCAGCAGCTCCCGGACAGGGGCGACTGAAGCTTTCTTT.

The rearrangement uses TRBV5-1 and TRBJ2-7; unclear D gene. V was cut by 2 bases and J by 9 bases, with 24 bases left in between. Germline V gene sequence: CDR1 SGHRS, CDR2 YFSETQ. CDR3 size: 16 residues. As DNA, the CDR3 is TGCGCCAGCAGCTTCAACCGGGTCCCCACGGCATATGTGCAGTACTTC. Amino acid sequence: CASSFNRVPTAYVQYF.

The CDR3 nucleotides are TGTGCCAGCAGACAGGGAAACTACGAGCAGTACTTC. It is translated as CASRQGNYEQYF. The rearrangement uses TRBV28 and TRBJ2-7, with D possibly being TRBD1 (6 bases). Germline lookup yields CDR1 MDHEN and CDR2 SYDVKM. The CDR3 consists of 12 residues. Trimming took off 6 bases at V and 3 bases at J, with 9 bases between the two ends.

DNA of the CDR3: TGCGCCAGCAGCCAAAGGGGGCAGGCCCTTGGGGATACGCAGTATTTT. Translated, it gives CASSQRGQALGDTQYF. The rearrangement joins TRBV4-3 to TRBJ2-3; 7 positions agree with TRBD1. Germline lookup yields CDR1 LGHNA and CDR2 YSLEER. CDR3 length equals 16 residues. V was pared by 2 bases and J by 6 bases, with 11 bases of the junction left unmatched.

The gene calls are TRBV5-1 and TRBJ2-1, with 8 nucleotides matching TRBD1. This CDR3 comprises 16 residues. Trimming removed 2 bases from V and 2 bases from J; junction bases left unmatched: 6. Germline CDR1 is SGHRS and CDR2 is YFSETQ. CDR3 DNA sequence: TGCGCCAGCAGCTTACCTCCGACAGGGGCCTACAATGAGCAGTTCTTC. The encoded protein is CASSLPPTGAYNEQFF.

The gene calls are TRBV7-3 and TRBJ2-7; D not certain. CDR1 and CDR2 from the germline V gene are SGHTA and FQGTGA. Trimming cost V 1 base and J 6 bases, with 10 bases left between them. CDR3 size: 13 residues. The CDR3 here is CASSLNGPSEQYF. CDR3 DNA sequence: TGTGCCAGCAGCTTAAATGGTCCTAGCGAGCAGTACTTC.